The source of this T cell receptor (beta chain) is a study of shared clonotypes between healthy human individuals. From germline, CDR1 is SGHKS and CDR2 YYEKEE (reference sequence). The CDR3 is 13 residues long. Trimming took 4 bases from V and 6 from J, leaving 13 bases between them. The naive CD8 fraction comprised CD45RO-negative cells positively selected for CCR7 and excluded terminally differentiated effector memory CD45RA+ cells. The method was immunoSEQ multiplex PCR; TCRdb's version includes in-frame clones alone and lacks a portion of them. Among millions of clones listed, over 85% were seen once.

The gene calls are TRBV5-5 and TRBJ1-1, with a possible D match to TRBD1 (5 bases). This clonotype was obtained from a man between 18 and 35 years old in good health. The sequencing input was naive CD8+ T cells sorted from blood. The CDR3 loop is CASSPGGTPEAFF. The DNA for the CDR3 is TGTGCCAGCAGCCCCGGGGGGACCCCTGAAGCTTTCTTT.